These 27 T cell receptor beta chains were sequenced from one sample in a study of blood T cells in healthy people across ages. Next came a second PCR, run for about 7 to 12 cycles, which used a sample-barcoded 5' primer along with a J-beta primer mix. In TCRdb, the 5' RACE reads were re-called with MiXCR into one record per CDR3 protein. This sample yields around 320,000 distinct CDR3 sequences, of which 27% are seen a single time; 25% to 35% belongs to the top ten. The sample was blood. The receptors come from a woman in her seventies in good health.

About this clonotype: At one boundary the junction diverges from the germline segment, which might be a read error. This chain uses TRBV28 with TRBJ2-1, with D unclear. The length of the CDR3 is 11 residues. Germline-derived CDR1 and CDR2 are MDHEN and SYDVKM. The CDR3 reads CAIGQTGEQLF. In DNA form, the CDR3 reads TGTGCCATCGGCCAGACGGGTGAGCAGCTCTTC.

Turning to this clonotype: The junction and the germline gene differ at one end; a read error may be behind it. The chain links TRBV10-3 to TRBJ1-2; D unresolved. Germline assignment: CDR1 ENHRY and CDR2 SYGVKD. The length of the CDR3 is 14 residues. CDR3 coding DNA: TGTGCCATCAGTGAGTCCGACCCAACCTATGGCTACATCTTC. It translates to CAISESDPTYGYIF.

This chain uses TRBV7-2 with TRBJ2-7; possibly TRBD1 for D (6 bases). The germline V gene has CDR1 SGHTA and CDR2 FQGNSA. The V gene lost 5 bases and the J gene lost 0 bases, with 17 bases spanning the gap. CDR3 size: 16 residues. CDR3 coding DNA: TGTGCCAGCAGCCCGGGGCAGGGGAAGGGCTCCTACGAGCAGTACTTC. Translating it yields CASSPGQGKGSYEQYF.

J is TRBJ2-5 and V is TRBV15; weak D call: TRBD2 (6 bases). Germline V gene data show CDR1 as LNHNV and CDR2 as YYDKDF (reference sequence). This CDR3 contains 16 residues. V was trimmed by 3 bases and J by 0 bases, leaving 14 bases between them. For the CDR3, the DNA is TGTGCCACCAGCAGGCCTTATGGCGGGAACCAAGAGACCCAGTACTTC. Protein sequence: CATSRPYGGNQETQYF. The full variable domain, in which reference TRBV15 and TRBJ2-5 provide the parts outside the CDR3, is DAMVIQNPRYQVTQFGKPVTLSCSQTLNHNVMYWYQQKSSQAPKLLFHYYDKDFNNEADTPDNFQSRRPNTSFCFLDIRSPGLGDTAMYLCATSRPYGGNQETQYFGPGTRLLVL.

The V call is TRBV20-1, the J call TRBJ1-1; TRBD1 might be the D (5 bases). The CDR3 length is 12 residues. V shed 6 bases and J shed 3 bases, with 11 bases lying between them. Germline-derived CDR1 and CDR2 are DFQATT and SNEGSKA (reference sequence). The CDR3 region has the DNA TGCAGTGCGAACGGGGGAGACACTGAAGCTTTCTTT. It codes for CSANGGDTEAFF.

This clonotype was found a few times. The junction and the germline gene differ at one end; a read error may be behind it. This chain joins TRBV12-3 or TRBV12-4 and TRBJ2-5, with TRBD2 matching over 13 bases. This CDR3 spans 14 amino acids. The CDR3 bases are TGTGCCAGTCGAACCGGGACTAGCGGGGACGTGCGGTTCTTC. Protein: CASRTGTSGDVRFF.

V is TRBV28 and J is TRBJ1-1, with D perhaps matching TRBD1 (5 bases). CDR1 and CDR2 from the germline V gene are MDHEN and SYDVKM. The ends were cut back, 5 bases at V and 3 bases at J, with 13 bases in the middle. The CDR3 totals 14 residues. The chain's CDR3 is CASSDARGYTEAFF. In DNA, the CDR3 is TGTGCCAGCAGTGACGCCCGGGGGTACACTGAAGCTTTCTTT. The whole variable domain, remainder taken from reference TRBV28 and TRBJ1-1, is DVKVTQSSRYLVKRTGEKVFLECVQDMDHENMFWYRQDPGLGLRLIYFSYDVKMKEKGDIPEGYSVSREKKERFSLILESASTNQTSMYLCASSDARGYTEAFFGQGTRLTVV.

There are a few counts of this clonotype. Because it lacks the conserved phenylalanine or tryptophan at the end, this CDR3 is likely a read error. The V gene is TRBV6-2 or TRBV6-3, the J gene TRBJ2-1; D gene unclear. This CDR3 comprises 13 residues. Trimming pared 11 bases from V and 0 bases from J, leaving 11 bases between. Germline CDR1 and CDR2: MNHEY and SVGEGT. The CDR3 here is CACGFDSYNEQFL. Written as DNA, the CDR3 is TGTGCCTGCGGCTTCGACTCCTACAATGAGCAGTTCCTC.

The chain couples TRBV28 to TRBJ2-3; D unresolved. CDR1 is MDHEN, CDR2 SYDVKM, per germline. V was trimmed by 4 bases and J by 5 bases, leaving 7 bases between them. CDR3 size: 12 residues. CDR3 in amino acids: CASSSLRDTQYF. In nucleotides, the CDR3 is TGTGCCAGCAGTTCCCTCCGAGATACGCAGTATTTT.

There are a few counts of this clonotype. This chain joins TRBV7-2 and TRBJ2-1; 13 bases line up with TRBD2. The CDR3 consists of 15 residues. Germline lookup yields CDR1 SGHTA and CDR2 FQGNSA. V lost 5 bases, J lost 9 bases, and 7 bases stayed unmatched. CDR3 loop: CASSPGLAGAFEQFF. The CDR3 DNA sequence: TGTGCCAGCAGCCCCGGACTAGCGGGAGCGTTTGAGCAGTTCTTC.

Here the CDR3 DNA reads TGTGCCATCAGTGCCCCAACGAGACTAGCGGGAGGGTACGAGCAGTACTTC. Its translation: CAISAPTRLAGGYEQYF. The rearrangement joins TRBV10-3 to TRBJ2-7, with TRBD2 matching over 14 bases. The CDR3 loop spans 17 amino acids. Unmatched junction bases numbered 9, after V lost 4 bases and J lost 4 bases. Germline V gives CDR1 ENHRY, CDR2 SYGVKD.

This chain links TRBV28 with TRBJ1-1, with TRBD1 matching 9 bases. The ends lost 4 bases at V and 5 bases at J; junction bases unmatched: 8. The CDR3 has 15 residues. Germline CDR1 is MDHEN and CDR2 is SYDVKM. Here the CDR3 DNA reads TGTGCCAGCAGTTCTCCCACAGGGGGCAGAACTGAAGCTTTCTTT. Its protein product is CASSSPTGGRTEAFF.

The rearrangement joins TRBV29-1 to TRBJ2-2; the D is unclear. The CDR3 loop spans 12 amino acids. Germline CDR1 is SQVTM and CDR2 is ANQGSEA. V gave up 4 bases and J gave up 5 bases, with 8 bases separating them. The CDR3 DNA reads TGCAGCGTTGTTCCCCAAACCGGGGAGCTGTTTTTT. This sequence encodes CSVVPQTGELFF.

The table lists this clonotype with a count of one. The chain employs TRBV7-2 and TRBJ1-5; 9 bases are a match to TRBD1. The junction had 7 bases not matched to a gene; V was cut back by 8 bases and J by 2 bases. Germline loops: CDR1 SGHTA, CDR2 FQGNSA. The CDR3 is 15 amino acids. The DNA for the CDR3 is TGTGCCAGCGGGCGGGACAGGGAGGGCAATCAGCCCCAGCATTTT. Translating it yields CASGRDREGNQPQHF.

The V and J genes are TRBV7-2 and TRBJ1-2, with 9 bases identical to TRBD1. CDR1 is SGHTA, CDR2 FQGNSA, per germline. This CDR3 spans 16 amino acids. Unmatched junction bases numbered 7, after V lost 5 bases and J lost 0 bases. In DNA form, the CDR3 reads TGTGCCAGCAGCGCAGGACAGGGGCCTACTAACTATGGCTACACCTTC. It specifies CASSAGQGPTNYGYTF.

This clonotype appeared a few times. The chain employs TRBV7-2 and TRBJ2-1; 7 bases line up with TRBD1. The DNA matches TRBJ2-5 better at its end, which makes the J call doubtful. CDR3 length: 15 amino acids. Germline CDR1 is SGHTA and CDR2 is FQGNSA. The CDR3 nucleotides read TGTGCCAGCAGCTACAGGGGAACAGTAAGAGAGACCCAGTACTTC. This encodes CASSYRGTVRETQYF.

The chain joins TRBV20-1 to TRBJ2-5; D is perhaps TRBD1 (6 bases). Trimming removed 3 bases at V and 3 bases at J, with 8 bases between. Germline lookup yields CDR1 DFQATT and CDR2 SNEGSKA (reference sequence). CDR3 size: 12 residues. This CDR3 reads CSARGDKETQYF. Here the CDR3 DNA reads TGCAGTGCTAGGGGGGACAAAGAGACCCAGTACTTC.

J is TRBJ2-5 and V is TRBV27; 7 bases fit TRBD2. This CDR3 is 15 amino acids long. CDR1 and CDR2 (germline): MNHEY, SMNVEV (reference sequence). The J segment lost 5 bases and the V segment lost 5 bases, leaving 11 bases of the junction unmatched. The CDR3 region has the DNA TGTGCCAGCAGTACTGGGGACTATAACTTGGAGACCCAGTACTTC. Translated, it gives CASSTGDYNLETQYF.

V gene TRBV28 combines with J gene TRBJ2-7, with 7 bases aligning to TRBD2. CDR1 and CDR2 from the germline V gene are MDHEN and SYDVKM. This CDR3 comprises 13 residues. V shed 3 bases and J 6 bases; nucleotides not matched to a gene: 5. CDR3 protein: CASSLGGFGEQYF. In DNA form, the CDR3 reads TGTGCCAGCAGTTTGGGGGGGTTTGGCGAGCAGTACTTC.

The rearrangement uses TRBV7-9 and TRBJ2-1; D not resolved. Trimming took off 3 bases at V and 2 bases at J, with 11 bases between the two ends. The CDR3 is 15 residues long. Per germline, CDR1 SEHNR and CDR2 FQNEAQ (reference sequence). The CDR3 DNA reads as TGTGCCAGCAGCTTCGGTGGGATCACCTACAATGAGCAGTTCTTC. Translating gives CASSFGGITYNEQFF.

The chain is built from TRBV19 and TRBJ2-5, with no clear D. The CDR3 consists of 13 residues. The germline V and J ends were trimmed by 6 bases and 1 base, with 9 bases remaining between them. CDR1 and CDR2 from the germline V gene are LNHDA and SQIVND (reference sequence). The CDR3 nucleotides are TGTGCCAGTAGAACAGCCCTCCAAGAGACCCAGTACTTC. It codes for CASRTALQETQYF.

The chain joins TRBV3-1 to TRBJ2-7, with 7 bases aligning to TRBD2. The V gene's germline CDR1 is LGHDT and CDR2 YNNKEL (reference sequence). This CDR3 has 14 residues. J gave up 4 bases and V 4 bases, and 7 bases lay outside the gene matches. The CDR3 sequence: CASSPRDYSYEQYF. Written as DNA, the CDR3 is TGTGCCAGCAGCCCCCGGGACTACTCGTACGAGCAGTACTTC.

The V call is TRBV14, the J call TRBJ2-1, with D hard to call. Deletions cut 0 bases from V and 7 bases from J, with 13 bases between. The CDR3 runs 15 residues. The germline V gene has CDR1 SGHDN and CDR2 FVKESK. CDR3 loop: CASSQEWGSGNEQFF. The CDR3 DNA sequence: TGTGCCAGCAGCCAAGAATGGGGTTCTGGAAATGAGCAGTTCTTC.

This clonotype was seen a few times. DNA of the CDR3: TGTGCCAGCAGCTTAGGCGGACGGGCAACTAATGAAAAACTGTTTTTT. It codes for CASSLGGRATNEKLFF. The J gene is TRBJ1-4, the V gene TRBV11-2; D gene uncertain. The ends were cut back, 1 base at V and 0 bases at J, with 9 bases in the middle. CDR1 SGHAT and CDR2 FQNNGV come from the germline V gene. The CDR3 runs to 16 residues.

In its sample, this clonotype was seen a few times. The CDR3 DNA follows: TGCGCCAGCAGCGATGGGACTAGCCAACAAGAGACCCAGTACTTC. Translating gives CASSDGTSQQETQYF. This chain uses TRBV5-1 with TRBJ2-5; 9 bases are shared with TRBD2. Germline-derived CDR1 and CDR2 are SGHRS and YFSETQ. V was clipped by 4 bases and J by 2 bases; unmatched bases: 6. The CDR3 consists of 15 residues.

This clonotype came up a few times. The chain is built from TRBV20-1 and TRBJ1-5; D is unresolved. V was clipped by 1 base and J by 3 bases, with 13 bases between them. The CDR3 length is 15 residues. Germline lookup yields CDR1 DFQATT and CDR2 SNEGSKA (reference sequence). CDR3 sequence reads: CSARGGWILNQPQHF. CDR3 DNA: TGCAGTGCTAGAGGTGGTTGGATACTCAATCAGCCCCAGCATTTT.

This clonotype has ten or more counts. The chain uses TRBV28 and TRBJ1-2; D possibly corresponds to TRBD1 (5 bases). CDR3 length: 16 amino acids. Trimming removed 4 bases at V and 6 bases at J, with 21 bases between. CDR1 is MDHEN and CDR2 is SYDVKM in the germline V gene. This CDR3 reads CASSSYSPGRVHGYTF. The CDR3 coding sequence is TGTGCCAGCAGTTCCTATTCCCCCGGCAGGGTACATGGCTACACCTTC.